The clone carrying this T cell receptor beta chain appeared a few times. The antigen is unknown. Sorting produced populations that all topped 95% purity. The data were obtained in a study of beta chain features in type 1 diabetes. Study-wide context: Patient and healthy donor groups were alike in age, gender and cell yields.

Expressed TCRB transcripts got sequenced, as all isolated RNA was reverse transcribed. Naive, central memory and regulatory T cell samples averaged roughly 3.7 million immunoSEQ reads each. The table came from immunoSEQ multiplex PCR; TCRdb's copy has only in-frame clones and leaves some out. The sample contains more than 150,000 clones, about 13% of which appear only once. The CDR3 contains 14 residues. Trimming took 0 bases from V and 7 from J; bases not matched to a gene: 2. Germline CDR1 and CDR2: LNHDA and SQIVND (reference sequence). Study-wide results and caveats: In type 1 diabetes patients, VDJ junctions had fewer insertions; deletions at these junctions were more frequent.

This TCR derives from a young woman in good health. The rearrangement links TRBV19 to TRBJ2-1; 8 bases align to TRBD2. Sequencing was carried out using central memory CD4+ T cells from blood. CDR3 nucleotides: TGTGCCAGTAGTATAGAAGGGACTAGGAATGAGCAGTTCTTC. This codes for CASSIEGTRNEQFF. Based on the CDR3 plus reference TRBV19 and TRBJ2-1, the full variable domain is DGGITQSPKYLFRKEGQNVTLSCEQNLNHDAMYWYRQDPGQGLRLIYYSQIVNDFQKGDIAEGYSVSREKKESFPLTVTSAQKNPTAFYLCASSIEGTRNEQFFGPGTRLTVL.